The 29 T cell receptor beta chains below all came from one sample that was sequenced in a study of shared clonotypes between healthy human individuals. The assay was immunoSEQ multiplex PCR, and TCRdb's table has in-frame clones only and misses some. The sample yields a few million clones, 85% to 95% seen once. Sample: naive CD4+ T cells from PBMCs. The subset denotes: CD45RA+ positively selected. The receptors here all came from a man younger than 30 in good health. Some clones in this sample may be carry-over from other donors' samples.

This clone was seen once. The chain has TRBV27 and TRBJ1-4; 10 positions match TRBD1. J was trimmed by 7 bases and V by 5 bases; bases with no gene match: 7. The CDR3 contains 15 residues. Germline CDR1 MNHEY, CDR2 SMNVEV (reference sequence). CDR3 sequence: CASSARTGGSEKLFF. Written as DNA, the CDR3 is TGTGCCAGCAGTGCTCGGACAGGGGGAAGTGAAAAACTGTTTTTT.

The V call is TRBV7-9, the J call TRBJ2-3; D might be TRBD1 or TRBD2, each matching 5 bases. V was shortened by 3 bases and J by 4 bases, with 11 bases between the two germline ends. Germline V gene data show CDR1 as SEHNR and CDR2 as FQNEAQ (reference sequence). CDR3 length equals 14 residues. CDR3 amino acids: CASSLVRGPDTQYF. The CDR3 DNA sequence: TGTGCCAGCAGCTTGGTTCGGGGCCCAGATACGCAGTATTTT.

This chain connects TRBV28 to TRBJ2-7; unclear D gene. Germline CDR1 MDHEN, CDR2 SYDVKM. This CDR3 is 10 amino acids long. The germline V and J ends were trimmed by 6 bases and 5 bases, with 5 bases remaining between them. The CDR3 loop reads CASRPHEQYF. The CDR3 region has the DNA TGTGCCAGCAGACCCCACGAGCAGTACTTC.

Turning to this clone: This specimen includes other DNA sequences encoding the same CDR3. J is TRBJ2-7 and V is TRBV5-4, with 10 bases lining up with TRBD2. Looked up from germline, CDR1 is SGHNT and CDR2 is YYREEE (reference sequence). The CDR3 length is 15 residues. Losses at the gene ends were 4 bases for V and 4 bases for J; bases not matched to a gene: 8. CDR3 nucleotide sequence: TGTGCCAGCAGCCCACGGCTAGCGGGGGTTTACGAGCAGTACTTC. Translating it yields CASSPRLAGVYEQYF. The whole variable domain, remainder taken from reference TRBV5-4 and TRBJ2-7, is ETGVTQSPTHLIKTRGQQVTLRCSSQSGHNTVSWYQQALGQGPQFIFQYYREEENGRGNFPPRFSGLQFPNYSSELNVNALELDDSALYLCASSPRLAGVYEQYFGPGTRLTVT.

The genes are TRBV28 and TRBJ2-7; D tentatively reads TRBD1 or TRBD2 (6 bases each). The CDR3 contains 16 residues. V gave up 9 bases and J gave up 7 bases, with 28 bases separating them. CDR1 is MDHEN, CDR2 SYDVKM, per germline. The CDR3 DNA is TGTGCCAGTCCACCTCCGGGGGCCACTAAGATGGGGGAGCAGTACTTC. Translating it yields CASPPPGATKMGEQYF. The variable domain in full, with the rest retrieved from reference TRBV28 and TRBJ2-7, is DVKVTQSSRYLVKRTGEKVFLECVQDMDHENMFWYRQDPGLGLRLIYFSYDVKMKEKGDIPEGYSVSREKKERFSLILESASTNQTSMYLCASPPPGATKMGEQYFGPGTRLTVT.

The genes are TRBV7-2 and TRBJ1-2, with TRBD1 identical over 10 bases. The CDR3 is 18 amino acids. V gave up 2 bases and J gave up 2 bases; unmatched junction bases: 11. CDR1 is SGHTA, CDR2 FQGNSA, per germline. CDR3 sequence reads: CASSLSAGQGRGNYGYTF. The CDR3 DNA follows: TGTGCCAGCAGCTTATCTGCGGGACAGGGGCGAGGGAACTATGGCTACACCTTC.

Only one count was recorded for this clone. The chain carries TRBV27 and TRBJ2-7; 9 nucleotides agree with TRBD1. V lost 4 bases to trimming and J lost 1 base; unmatched junction nucleotides: 8. Germline CDR1 MNHEY, CDR2 SMNVEV (reference sequence). The CDR3 loop spans 16 amino acids. CDR3 protein: CASSSPGTGPSYEQYF. CDR3 DNA: TGTGCCAGCAGTTCGCCCGGGACAGGGCCATCCTACGAGCAGTACTTC.

The CDR3 region is CASTGSGSPSSYNEQFF. CDR3 bases: TGTGCCAGCACAGGTAGCGGGAGCCCTAGCTCCTACAATGAGCAGTTCTTC. The chain joins TRBV28 to TRBJ2-1, with 9 bases that match TRBD2. With V trimmed by 7 bases and J by 0 bases, 10 bases remained unmatched. The germline gives CDR1 MDHEN, CDR2 SYDVKM. This CDR3 comprises 17 residues.

The rearrangement links TRBV5-1 to TRBJ2-7, with D unclear. V was cut by 0 bases and J by 3 bases, with 13 bases left in between. The CDR3 extends over 15 amino acids. CDR1 and CDR2 from the germline V gene are SGHRS and YFSETQ. CDR3 loop: CASSLEADNFYEQYF. CDR3 DNA: TGCGCCAGCAGCTTGGAGGCAGACAACTTCTACGAGCAGTACTTC. The full variable domain, rest sourced from reference TRBV5-1 and TRBJ2-7, is KAGVTQTPRYLIKTRGQQVTLSCSPISGHRSVSWYQQTPGQGLQFLFEYFSETQRNKGNFPGRFSGRQFSNSRSEMNVSTLELGDSALYLCASSLEADNFYEQYFGPGTRLTVT.

This clone was seen more than once but under ten times. This rearrangement joins TRBV18 to TRBJ1-1, with unresolved D. Germline V gene lookup returns CDR1 KGHSH and CDR2 LQKENI. V was trimmed by 6 bases and J by 8 bases, leaving 16 bases between them. CDR3 length: 13 residues. The CDR3 region has the DNA TGTGCCAGCTCCCGGACGGCTACCACCGAAGCTTTCTTT. Translation gives CASSRTATTEAFF.

The V gene is TRBV30, the J gene TRBJ2-7, with 12 nucleotides matching TRBD2. J gave up 0 bases and V 0 bases, and 9 bases lay outside the gene matches. The CDR3 is 18 residues long. Germline V gene lookup returns CDR1 GTSNPN and CDR2 SVGIG (reference sequence). The CDR3 spells CAWSVRSSGRGSSYEQYF. In nucleotides, the CDR3 is TGTGCCTGGAGTGTACGATCTAGCGGGAGGGGAAGCTCCTACGAGCAGTACTTC.

The rearrangement joins TRBV9 to TRBJ2-3; 7 bases match TRBD2. CDR1 and CDR2 from the germline V gene are SGDLS and YYNGEE. This CDR3 has 14 amino acids. With V trimmed by 1 base and J by 6 bases, 5 bases remained unmatched. The CDR3 sequence: CASSVSSSGDTQYF. CDR3 in DNA: TGTGCCAGCAGCGTATCGTCTAGCGGTGATACGCAGTATTTT.

V gene TRBV18 combines with J gene TRBJ2-7; 11 bases match TRBD2. CDR3 length equals 15 residues. V shed 4 bases and J 5 bases; nucleotides not matched to a gene: 7. CDR1 and CDR2 from the germline V gene are KGHSH and LQKENI. The CDR3 sequence: CASSQLAGVGDEQYF. CDR3 coding DNA: TGTGCCAGCTCACAACTAGCGGGAGTGGGGGACGAGCAGTACTTC.

This clone appeared a single time. The chain has TRBV18 and TRBJ1-2; D perhaps matches TRBD1 (6 bases). V was shortened by 3 bases and J by 7 bases, with 15 bases between the two germline ends. The CDR3 contains 14 residues. The germline gives CDR1 KGHSH, CDR2 LQKENI. The CDR3 nucleotides read TGTGCCAGCTCACCCGGGACACCTCAGGGTGGCTACACCTTC. Translating it yields CASSPGTPQGGYTF.

This chain uses TRBV5-3 with TRBJ1-5; 7 bases line up with TRBD1. TRBV5-3 is placed among ORFs of uncertain function. V lost 5 bases, J lost 5 bases, and 10 bases stayed unmatched. This CDR3 comprises 15 residues. CDR3 in DNA: TGTGCCAGAAGGGTTACAGGGGATTATGATCAGCCCCAGCATTTT. This codes for CARRVTGDYDQPQHF.

The chain joins TRBV6-4 to TRBJ2-1, with TRBD2 matching over 12 bases. The CDR3 runs to 16 residues. The V segment lost 2 bases and the J segment 5 bases; nucleotides outside the gene matches: 4. From germline, CDR1 is MRHNA and CDR2 SNTAGT. CDR3 protein: CASSDPGLAGNNEQFF. As DNA, the CDR3 is TGTGCCAGCAGTGACCCGGGACTAGCGGGTAACAATGAGCAGTTCTTC.

This chain joins TRBV25-1 and TRBJ1-1; TRBD1 aligns across 7 bases. This CDR3 contains 15 residues. Germline V CDR1 and CDR2: MGHDK, SYGVNS. V was clipped by 3 bases and J by 1 base; unmatched bases: 5. CDR3 sequence reads: CASSDMRQGNTEAFF. The CDR3, as DNA: TGTGCCAGCAGTGATATGCGACAGGGGAACACTGAAGCTTTCTTT.

V gene TRBV5-1 combines with J gene TRBJ2-1; unclear D gene. Germline loops: CDR1 SGHRS, CDR2 YFSETQ. V was trimmed by 0 bases and J by 8 bases, leaving 18 bases between them. The CDR3 sequence is 16 residues long. CDR3 sequence: CASSLVDRNTGDEQFF. The CDR3 bases are TGCGCCAGCAGCTTGGTGGATCGGAACACGGGCGATGAGCAGTTCTTC.

The chain couples TRBV19 to TRBJ1-4; no reliable D call. V was cut by 3 bases and J by 4 bases, with 9 bases left in between. This CDR3 comprises 14 residues. Germline-derived CDR1 and CDR2 are LNHDA and SQIVND (reference sequence). In DNA, the CDR3 is TGTGCCAGTAGTATTTGGGCGGGTAATGAAAAACTGTTTTTT. Encoded protein: CASSIWAGNEKLFF.

The CDR3 DNA reads as TGTGCCAGCTCACCAGACAGGGTCCTCAATGAGCAGTTCTTC. Amino acid sequence: CASSPDRVLNEQFF. The gene calls are TRBV18 and TRBJ2-1, with 7 positions matching TRBD1. The CDR3 covers 14 residues. The J segment lost 6 bases and the V segment lost 2 bases, leaving 4 bases of the junction unmatched. Germline lookup yields CDR1 KGHSH and CDR2 LQKENI.

V usage is TRBV11-2 and J usage is TRBJ2-5; 10 bases line up with TRBD1. V gave up 5 bases and J gave up 4 bases; unmatched junction bases: 16. The length of the CDR3 is 18 residues. Looked up from germline, CDR1 is SGHAT and CDR2 is FQNNGV. The CDR3, as DNA: TGTGCCAGCAGCCAGGGACAGGGGTTGAAGCGGGCCACAGAGACCCAGTACTTC. Translated, it gives CASSQGQGLKRATETQYF.

This chain connects TRBV19 to TRBJ2-3, with D maybe TRBD1 (6 bases). Germline assignment: CDR1 LNHDA and CDR2 SQIVND (reference sequence). The CDR3 contains 14 residues. Trimming took 7 bases from V and 7 from J, leaving 18 bases between them. The CDR3 DNA sequence: TGTGCCAGTAAATACAGGGTGGGGTCGAATACGCAGTATTTT. Its protein is CASKYRVGSNTQYF.

V gene TRBV28 combines with J gene TRBJ2-6, with 9 bases that match TRBD1. Germline loops: CDR1 MDHEN, CDR2 SYDVKM. Losses at the gene ends were 3 bases for V and 0 bases for J; bases not matched to a gene: 3. This CDR3 contains 17 residues. CDR3: CASSLGTGLSGANVLTF. The CDR3 region has the DNA TGTGCCAGCAGTTTGGGGACAGGGCTCTCTGGGGCCAACGTCCTGACTTTC.

The chain employs TRBV9 and TRBJ2-4; 7 bases align to TRBD2. Germline CDR1 SGDLS, CDR2 YYNGEE. This CDR3 contains 12 residues. The V segment lost 3 bases and the J segment 11 bases; nucleotides outside the gene matches: 5. The CDR3 region is CASSATGGVQYF. DNA of the CDR3: TGTGCCAGCAGCGCGACGGGGGGAGTTCAGTACTTC. The variable domain in full, with the rest retrieved from reference TRBV9 and TRBJ2-4, is DSGVTQTPKHLITATGQRVTLRCSPRSGDLSVYWYQQSLDQGLQFLIQYYNGEERAKGNILERFSAQQFPDLHSELNLSSLELGDSALYFCASSATGGVQYFGAGTRLSVL.

The chain carries TRBV6-5 and TRBJ1-2; D is ambiguous. This CDR3 is built from 12 residues. V was cut by 8 bases and J by 6 bases, with 13 bases left in between. Germline CDR1 and CDR2: MNHEY and SVGAGI. In DNA, the CDR3 is TGTGCCAGCGCCTCACGAGGGAATGGCTACACCTTC. Its translation is CASASRGNGYTF.

V is TRBV7-2 and J is TRBJ2-7, with 7 bases lining up with TRBD1. This CDR3 has 14 amino acids. Trimming cost V 6 bases and J 3 bases; bases outside gene matches: 8. The germline gives CDR1 SGHTA, CDR2 FQGNSA. CDR3 protein: CASRTGTDLYEQYF. CDR3 nucleotides: TGTGCCAGCAGGACCGGGACAGATCTCTACGAGCAGTACTTC.

The genes are TRBV9 and TRBJ2-1; D is ambiguous. The CDR3 runs to 13 residues. V was clipped by 1 base and J by 9 bases, with 11 bases between them. Per the germline V gene, CDR1 is SGDLS and CDR2 is YYNGEE. This CDR3 is CASSVSRFSEQFF. CDR3 sequence (DNA): TGTGCCAGCAGCGTAAGCCGCTTCAGTGAGCAGTTCTTC.

As concerns this clone: This CDR3 is also generated by other DNA sequences in the sample. The chain is built from TRBV19 and TRBJ2-5, with TRBD1 identical over 9 bases. J lost 1 base, V lost 6 bases, and 0 bases had no gene match. Germline CDR1 is LNHDA and CDR2 is SQIVND (reference sequence). The CDR3 extends over 13 amino acids. CDR3 residues: CASRDRGQETQYF. The CDR3 coding sequence is TGTGCCAGTAGGGACAGGGGCCAAGAGACCCAGTACTTC.

The CDR3 DNA reads as TGTGCCAGCAGCTTAGGTAGACAGGGACTCAGGGCTGAAGCTTTCTTT. Its translation is CASSLGRQGLRAEAFF. The chain uses TRBV7-8 and TRBJ1-1; 7 bases match TRBD1. J was trimmed by 6 bases and V by 1 base; bases with no gene match: 11. The CDR3 spans 16 residues. CDR1 and CDR2 (germline): SGHVS, FQNEAQ.